The source of this TCR beta chain is a study of CD8+ T cells in alopecia areata. There are 13 residues in the CDR3. Germline trimming cut 4 bases from V and 8 bases from J; bases unmatched to any gene: 8. The germline CDR1 and CDR2 sequences are SQVTM and ANQGSEA. Sample treatment: oral pan-JAK inhibitor, 5-10 mg twice daily. cDNA prepared by RNA extraction and subsequent reverse transcription served as the template for sequencing. Only in-frame clones appear in the TCRdb table, and some are missing; sequencing was by immunoSEQ multiplex PCR. Here the sample spans 200,000 to 250,000 clones, around 57% being singletons.

The sequence was obtained from a human donor with alopecia areata. Sequences were derived from CD4+ T cells sorted from blood, sampled at week 4, from a patient treated with tofacitinib. J is TRBJ1-5 and V is TRBV29-1, with 7 bases lining up with TRBD1. The CDR3 reads CSVGELQGKPQHF. CDR3 nucleotide sequence: TGCAGCGTTGGCGAACTACAGGGGAAGCCCCAGCATTTT.